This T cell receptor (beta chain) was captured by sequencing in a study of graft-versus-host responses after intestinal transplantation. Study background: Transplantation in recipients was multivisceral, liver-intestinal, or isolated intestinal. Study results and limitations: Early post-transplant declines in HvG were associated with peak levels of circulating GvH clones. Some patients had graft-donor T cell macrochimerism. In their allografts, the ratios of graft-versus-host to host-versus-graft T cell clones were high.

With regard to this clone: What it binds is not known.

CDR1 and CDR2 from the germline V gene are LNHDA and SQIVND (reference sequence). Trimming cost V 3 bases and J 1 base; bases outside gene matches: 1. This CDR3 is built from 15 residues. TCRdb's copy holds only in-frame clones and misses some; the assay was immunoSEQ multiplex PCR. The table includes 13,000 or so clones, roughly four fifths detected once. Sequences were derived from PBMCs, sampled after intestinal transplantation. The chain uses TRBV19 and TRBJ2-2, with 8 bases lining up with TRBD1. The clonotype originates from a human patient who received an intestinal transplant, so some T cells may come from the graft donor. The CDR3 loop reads CASSIGQGNTGELFF. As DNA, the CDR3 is TGTGCCAGTAGTATCGGACAGGGGAACACCGGGGAGCTGTTTTTT. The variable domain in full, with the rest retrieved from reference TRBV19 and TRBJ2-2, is DGGITQSPKYLFRKEGQNVTLSCEQNLNHDAMYWYRQDPGQGLRLIYYSQIVNDFQKGDIAEGYSVSREKKESFPLTVTSAQKNPTAFYLCASSIGQGNTGELFFGEGSRLTVL.